This TCR beta chain was obtained from a study of shared clonotypes between healthy human individuals. Generated by immunoSEQ multiplex PCR, the TCRdb table keeps only in-frame clones and is missing some. The table lists approximately 500,000 clones, roughly 78% of them singletons. In this sample, this clone turned up once. The CDR3 runs to 16 residues. In germline, CDR1 is SGHVS, CDR2 FQNEAQ. V dropped 1 base and J dropped 3 bases, with 12 bases sitting between them. The chain joins TRBV7-8 to TRBJ2-2; D is undetermined. Sequences were obtained from PBMCs. The receptor was isolated from a woman aged 40 to 50 in good health. Some clones in this sample may be carry-over from other donors' samples. The CDR3 DNA is TGTGCCAGCAGCTTAGTTCGTGGCGAATACACCGGGGAGCTGTTTTTT. Translated, it gives CASSLVRGEYTGELFF.